Each of the 24 T cell receptor beta chains below was sequenced from the same sample in a study of spatial heterogeneity in lung cancer. Time point in this sample: sample taken at primary tumor resection. MiXCR, run by TCRdb on the 5' RACE reads, gives a single entry per CDR3 protein. Of 20,000 to 25,000 distinct CDR3 sequences in the sample, just under 6% were seen once. Sequencing was performed on PBMCs, taken at surgery. Receptors were obtained from a male donor with early-stage non-small cell lung cancer.

In its sample, this clonotype was seen many times. One end of the junction is discordant with germline, which a read error may explain. J is TRBJ1-2 and V is TRBV7-9; D perhaps matches TRBD1 (5 bases). The CDR3 loop spans 12 amino acids. Germline V gene data show CDR1 as SEHNR and CDR2 as FQNEAQ (reference sequence). In DNA form, the CDR3 reads TGTGCCAGCACCCTGCCGACTGGGGCCTGCTCCTTC. This sequence encodes CASTLPTGACSF.

Many counts were recorded for this clonotype. This chain connects TRBV12-3 or TRBV12-4 to TRBJ2-1; possibly TRBD2 for D (6 bases). The CDR3 spans 15 residues. Trimming shortened V by 5 bases and J by 4 bases, and 15 bases separated the two germline ends. In DNA, the CDR3 is TGTGCCAGCAGTCGTGGGGGGTTATTATACAATGAGCAGTTCTTC. This translates into CASSRGGLLYNEQFF.

This clonotype was observed many times. The chain couples TRBV7-2 to TRBJ2-4, with TRBD2 identical over 7 bases. Germline lookup yields CDR1 SGHTA and CDR2 FQGNSA. The V segment lost 2 bases and the J segment 7 bases; nucleotides outside the gene matches: 8. The CDR3 is made up of 15 amino acids. The CDR3 coding sequence is TGTGCCAGCAGCTTATTAGGCGGGAGAGCGAACATTCAGTACTTC. Protein product: CASSLLGGRANIQYF.

This clonotype was seen ten or more times. The genes are TRBV29-1 and TRBJ2-3; D is possibly TRBD1 (6 bases). The length of the CDR3 is 14 residues. V was pared by 6 bases and J by 1 base, with 14 bases between. CDR1 SQVTM and CDR2 ANQGSEA come from the germline V gene. The CDR3 sequence: CSVLRPGGTDTQYF. The CDR3 region has the DNA TGCAGCGTCTTGCGGCCAGGGGGCACAGATACGCAGTATTTT.

This clonotype was recorded many times. This sequence joins TRBV7-3 and TRBJ2-5; 8 bases fit TRBD2. V shed 5 bases and J 4 bases; nucleotides not matched to a gene: 6. The CDR3 extends over 14 amino acids. Germline V CDR1 and CDR2: SGHTA, FQGTGA. CDR3 sequence: CASSLSGRGETQYF. The CDR3 coding sequence is TGTGCCAGCAGCCTGAGCGGGAGAGGAGAGACCCAGTACTTC.

With respect to this clonotype: Just one base apart from a much larger clone, this may be a read error. The chain combines TRBV7-9 with TRBJ1-6; D may be TRBD1 (6 bases). Germline CDR1 and CDR2: SEHNR and FQNEAQ (reference sequence). CDR3 size: 14 residues. This CDR3 is CVSSFGQRGSPLHF. In nucleotides, the CDR3 is TGTGTCAGCAGCTTTGGACAGAGAGGTTCACCCCTCCACTTT.

Only a few counts were recorded for this clonotype. The V call is TRBV7-9, the J call TRBJ2-7; 7 bases match TRBD2. The CDR3 length is 13 residues. CDR1 and CDR2 from the germline V gene are SEHNR and FQNEAQ (reference sequence). V lost 3 bases and J lost 4; bases outside the gene matches: 3. CDR3 nucleotide sequence: TGTGCCAGCAGCTTCCACGGGGGGTACGAGCAGTACTTC. This gives the protein CASSFHGGYEQYF.

There are a few counts of this clonotype. The V and J genes are TRBV9 and TRBJ1-2; D gene uncertain. V lost 0 bases to trimming and J lost 4 bases, with 10 bases between them. Per germline, CDR1 SGDLS and CDR2 YYNGEE. This CDR3 has 14 residues. The CDR3 is CASSVVQEGYGYTF. CDR3 nucleotides: TGTGCCAGCAGCGTAGTTCAGGAGGGCTATGGCTACACCTTC.

This clonotype is judged medium-sized. The chain is built from TRBV5-1 and TRBJ2-3; tentative D call: TRBD1 (5 bases). Per germline, CDR1 SGHRS and CDR2 YFSETQ. The V gene lost 0 bases and the J gene lost 0 bases, with 8 bases spanning the gap. The CDR3 totals 15 residues. CDR3 loop: CASSLGRQSTDTQYF. In DNA, the CDR3 is TGCGCCAGCAGCTTGGGCAGACAGAGCACAGATACGCAGTATTTT.

This clonotype was observed many times. The rearrangement joins TRBV20-1 to TRBJ2-3; 8 nucleotides line up with TRBD1. The V gene's germline CDR1 is DFQATT and CDR2 SNEGSKA (reference sequence). This CDR3 contains 13 residues. The J segment lost 3 bases and the V segment lost 7 bases, leaving 6 bases of the junction unmatched. This CDR3 reads CSVWTGPTDTQYF. The CDR3 bases are TGCAGTGTATGGACAGGGCCTACAGATACGCAGTATTTT.

This clonotype was found many times. V usage is TRBV28 and J usage is TRBJ1-4; D gene unclear. The CDR3 is 14 residues long. The V and J ends lost 5 bases and 3 bases respectively, with 10 bases between them. Germline assignment: CDR1 MDHEN and CDR2 SYDVKM. Here the CDR3 reads CASSIGQPNEKLFF. The CDR3 DNA follows: TGTGCCAGCAGTATAGGGCAGCCTAATGAAAAACTGTTTTTT. Full variable domain (outside the CDR3, taken from reference TRBV28 and TRBJ1-4): DVKVTQSSRYLVKRTGEKVFLECVQDMDHENMFWYRQDPGLGLRLIYFSYDVKMKEKGDIPEGYSVSREKKERFSLILESASTNQTSMYLCASSIGQPNEKLFFGSGTQLSVL.

This clonotype has only a few counts. The gene calls are TRBV5-5 and TRBJ1-5, with D perhaps TRBD1 (6 bases). The CDR3 has 16 residues. V was cut by 2 bases and J by 4 bases, with 16 bases left in between. The germline V gene has CDR1 SGHKS and CDR2 YYEKEE (reference sequence). The CDR3 sequence is CASSFLQGGENQPQHF. The DNA for the CDR3 is TGTGCCAGCAGCTTCCTACAGGGTGGTGAAAATCAGCCCCAGCATTTT.

The chain combines TRBV5-4 with TRBJ1-2; TRBD1 aligns across 7 bases. The CDR3 length is 13 residues. The V segment lost 4 bases and the J segment 4 bases; nucleotides outside the gene matches: 4. Germline V CDR1 and CDR2: SGHNT, YYREEE (reference sequence). The CDR3 protein is CASSRTGSYGYTF. The CDR3 nucleotides read TGTGCCAGCAGCAGGACAGGAAGCTATGGCTACACCTTC.

This clonotype appeared many times. This chain uses TRBV5-1 with TRBJ2-2; D unclear. In germline, CDR1 is SGHRS, CDR2 YFSETQ. This CDR3 has 15 amino acids. V was shortened by 0 bases and J by 3 bases, with 9 bases between the two germline ends. CDR3 sequence: CASSLAGGYTGELFF. Written as DNA, the CDR3 is TGCGCCAGCAGCTTGGCGGGCGGATACACCGGGGAGCTGTTTTTT. Drawing the rest from reference TRBV5-1 and TRBJ2-2, the complete variable domain is KAGVTQTPRYLIKTRGQQVTLSCSPISGHRSVSWYQQTPGQGLQFLFEYFSETQRNKGNFPGRFSGRQFSNSRSEMNVSTLELGDSALYLCASSLAGGYTGELFFGEGSRLTVL.

This clonotype was picked up many times. The CDR3 region has the DNA TGTGCCAGCAGGGAGAGGGCGGCCATTTACAATGAGCAGTTCTTC. Translation gives CASRERAAIYNEQFF. The V and J genes are TRBV6-2 or TRBV6-3 and TRBJ2-1, with D perhaps TRBD2 (5 bases). V was cut by 6 bases and J by 4 bases, with 16 bases left in between. CDR1 and CDR2 from the germline V gene are MNHEY and SVGEGT. The CDR3 sequence is 15 residues long.

This clonotype was observed many times. The CDR3 is CASSPQPQGAGANVLTF. For the CDR3, the DNA is TGTGCCAGCAGTCCCCAACCTCAGGGGGCTGGGGCCAACGTCCTGACTTTC. The chain has TRBV12-3 or TRBV12-4 and TRBJ2-6; 7 bases agree with TRBD1. The CDR3 totals 17 residues. The junction had 9 bases not matched to a gene; V was cut back by 5 bases and J by 2 bases.

This clonotype was seen repeatedly, ten times or more. This chain joins TRBV2 and TRBJ2-1; TRBD2 agrees at 12 bases. V dropped 6 bases and J dropped 7; count of bases not matched to a gene: 4. Per the germline V gene, CDR1 is SNHLY and CDR2 is FYNNEI. The CDR3 length is 14 residues. The chain's CDR3 is CASRTSGGWNEQFF. DNA for the CDR3: TGTGCCAGCAGAACTAGCGGGGGGTGGAATGAGCAGTTCTTC.

Many counts were recorded for this clonotype. This chain links TRBV7-2 with TRBJ2-1; D is possibly TRBD1 (5 bases). CDR3 length equals 15 residues. The germline V gene has CDR1 SGHTA and CDR2 FQGNSA. Between the trimmed V and J ends, which lost 5 bases and 3 bases, there was a span of 14 bases. The CDR3 bases are TGTGCCAGCAGCCCAGGGTTGGGCTACTACAATGAGCAGTTCTTC. This gives the protein CASSPGLGYYNEQFF.

There are many counts of this clonotype. The chain is built from TRBV5-5 and TRBJ2-7, with 8 positions matching TRBD1. V lost 0 bases and J lost 7; bases outside the gene matches: 9. From germline, CDR1 is SGHKS and CDR2 YYEKEE (reference sequence). The CDR3 runs to 15 residues. The CDR3 sequence: CASSLGTGQVLEQYF. DNA for the CDR3: TGTGCCAGCAGCTTGGGGACGGGACAGGTACTTGAGCAGTACTTC.

This clonotype was recorded at least ten times. The rearrangement links TRBV28 to TRBJ1-6; no clear D gene. Looked up from germline, CDR1 is MDHEN and CDR2 is SYDVKM. Trimming took 5 bases from V and 6 from J, leaving 14 bases between them. The CDR3 spans 15 residues. In DNA form, the CDR3 reads TGTGCCAGCAGTGCGGTGACTCGTGGTAATTCACCCCTCCACTTT. Its translation is CASSAVTRGNSPLHF.

This clonotype occurred many times. This chain joins TRBV4-3 and TRBJ2-5; 9 nucleotides align to TRBD1. CDR1 and CDR2 (germline): LGHNA, YSLEER. J was trimmed by 5 bases and V by 0 bases; bases with no gene match: 7. The CDR3 is 16 amino acids. The chain's CDR3 is CASSQDGQGFGETQYF. CDR3 coding DNA: TGCGCCAGCAGCCAAGACGGACAGGGGTTCGGGGAGACCCAGTACTTC.

This clonotype was found many times. This rearrangement joins TRBV10-3 to TRBJ2-3, with 7 bases fitting TRBD1. V trimming: 4 bases; J trimming: 0 bases; junction bases outside the gene matches: 1. This CDR3 comprises 14 residues. Germline CDR1 and CDR2: ENHRY and SYGVKD. The CDR3 DNA follows: TGTGCCATCAGTGTACAGGGGAGCACAGATACGCAGTATTTT. Its translation: CAISVQGSTDTQYF.

Many counts were recorded for this clonotype. The chain uses TRBV15 and TRBJ2-1, with 12 bases aligning to TRBD1. The CDR3 totals 16 residues. With V trimmed by 4 bases and J by 8 bases, 9 bases remained unmatched. CDR1 and CDR2 from the germline V gene are LNHNV and YYDKDF (reference sequence). The CDR3 nucleotides read TGTGCCACCAGCAACCGGGACAGGGGGCTCAGGGATGAGCAGTTCTTC. It is translated as CATSNRDRGLRDEQFF.

The chain employs TRBV5-1 and TRBJ2-5; possibly TRBD2 for D (5 bases). V lost 2 bases, J lost 5 bases, and 13 bases lay in between. Looked up from germline, CDR1 is SGHRS and CDR2 is YFSETQ. The CDR3 runs 14 residues. The CDR3 sequence is CASSFLRASETQYF. In DNA form, the CDR3 reads TGCGCCAGCAGCTTCTTGAGGGCCAGTGAGACCCAGTACTTC. Using reference TRBV5-1 and TRBJ2-5 for the parts outside the CDR3, the full variable domain is KAGVTQTPRYLIKTRGQQVTLSCSPISGHRSVSWYQQTPGQGLQFLFEYFSETQRNKGNFPGRFSGRQFSNSRSEMNVSTLELGDSALYLCASSFLRASETQYFGPGTRLLVL.